This TCR beta chain was captured in a study of blood T cell repertoires in COVID-19. Overall study context: The samples span acute and convalescent COVID-19 from the United States, Italy and Spain.

The CDR3 sequence is 14 residues long. V shed 8 bases, J shed 6 bases, and the junction held 8 bases outside the gene matches. Germline assignment: CDR1 MDHEN and CDR2 SYDVKM. Some clones are missing from TCRdb's copy, which holds only in-frame ones; the method was immunoSEQ multiplex PCR. Among around 300,000 clones listed, about nine tenths were seen once. Sequenced: peripheral blood. This chain joins TRBV28 and TRBJ2-4; the match to TRBD1 covers 9 bases. The clonotype comes from a woman aged 25 to 45 with active or convalescent COVID-19. The CDR3 reads CASAVTGGGNIQYF. The CDR3 DNA reads TGTGCCAGCGCCGTTACAGGGGGCGGAAACATTCAGTACTTC.